These 6 T cell receptor beta chains share one sample of origin, sequenced in a study of cytomegalovirus exposure and HLA in healthy donors. Vbeta (60) and Jbeta (13) primers were used in the PCR. The method was immunoSEQ multiplex PCR; TCRdb's version includes in-frame clones alone and lacks a portion of them. The data show about 110,000 clones, with 65% to 80% seen just once and 5% to 7% held by the top ten. The sample comprised PBMCs. The receptors stem from a woman aged 45 to 65 in good health and CMV-seropositive.

The V and J genes are TRBV19 and TRBJ1-4; D is unclear. The germline V gene has CDR1 LNHDA and CDR2 SQIVND (reference sequence). The CDR3 is 21 amino acids. V was trimmed by 6 bases and J by 0 bases, leaving 29 bases between them. CDR3 residues: CASSSLGPPRPHYATNEKLFF. In DNA form, the CDR3 reads TGTGCCAGTAGCAGCCTCGGCCCCCCCCGCCCACACTATGCAACTAATGAAAAACTGTTTTTT.

The chain carries TRBV28 and TRBJ1-1; D possibly corresponds to TRBD1 (6 bases). CDR1 and CDR2 (germline): MDHEN, SYDVKM. V lost 5 bases and J lost 0, with 13 bases in between. The CDR3 contains 15 residues. The CDR3 nucleotides are TGTGCCAGCAGTCCCCGGACAGCTTTGAACACTGAAGCTTTCTTT. As protein: CASSPRTALNTEAFF.

V gene TRBV19 combines with J gene TRBJ1-2; possibly TRBD1 for D (5 bases). The CDR3 length is 17 residues. V was shortened by 5 bases and J by 0 bases, with 19 bases between the two germline ends. CDR1 is LNHDA and CDR2 is SQIVND in the germline V gene (reference sequence). CDR3 amino acids: CASSLRSRELPNYGYTF. The CDR3 bases are TGTGCCAGTAGTTTAAGGAGCAGGGAACTACCTAACTATGGCTACACCTTC.

V usage is TRBV9 and J usage is TRBJ2-1; TRBD2 aligns across 8 bases. Looked up from germline, CDR1 is SGDLS and CDR2 is YYNGEE. The CDR3 extends over 14 amino acids. V gave up 4 bases and J gave up 6 bases; unmatched junction bases: 6. DNA of the CDR3: TGTGCCAGCAGCCGGGGGGGCCGTGCCAATGAGCAGTTCTTC. Translated, it gives CASSRGGRANEQFF.

The chain uses TRBV29-1 and TRBJ1-1, with TRBD1 matching 9 bases. The germline V gene encodes CDR1 SQVTM and CDR2 ANQGSEA. Trimming took 6 bases from V and 4 from J; bases not matched to a gene: 3. The CDR3 spans 12 residues. CDR3 coding DNA: TGCAGCGTCGGACAGGGGTTCACTGAAGCTTTCTTT. It encodes CSVGQGFTEAFF.

The CDR3 region has the DNA TGTGCCAGCAGCGTAGTTGACGTAGGGGATTCACCCCTCCACTTT. This gives the protein CASSVVDVGDSPLHF. The chain employs TRBV9 and TRBJ1-6, with D perhaps matching TRBD1 (5 bases). Germline V gene data show CDR1 as SGDLS and CDR2 as YYNGEE. CDR3 size: 15 residues. V shed 0 bases and J shed 8 bases, with 12 bases lying between them.